The 20 T cell receptor beta chains given below trace back to one sample, sequenced in a study of radiotherapy plus CTLA-4 blockade in lung cancer. Assay: immunoSEQ multiplex PCR; the TCRdb copy retains only in-frame clones and omits some. Counted here are about 98,000 clones, approximately 78% occurring once; the ten biggest clones make up around 3.5%. Sequences were derived from peripheral blood, sampled from a patient treated with radiotherapy plus ipilimumab. Receptors were obtained from a human donor with non-small cell lung cancer who had a partial response to radiotherapy plus ipilimumab.

The genes are TRBV11-2 and TRBJ2-5, with TRBD2 identical over 12 bases. The CDR3 covers 13 residues. Germline loops: CDR1 SGHAT, CDR2 FQNNGV. The ends lost 5 bases at V and 9 bases at J; junction bases unmatched: 4. The CDR3 loop is CASSLTSGGPQYF. CDR3 sequence (DNA): TGTGCCAGCAGCCTGACTAGCGGGGGACCCCAGTACTTC.

The chain couples TRBV18 to TRBJ2-7; 8 nucleotides align to TRBD1. The CDR3 totals 13 residues. The V and J ends lost 3 bases and 4 bases, in that order; junction bases with no gene match: 2. Per the germline V gene, CDR1 is KGHSH and CDR2 is LQKENI. The CDR3 spells CASSPGQEYEQYF. The CDR3 DNA sequence: TGTGCCAGCTCACCGGGACAGGAGTACGAGCAGTACTTC.

This chain connects TRBV14 to TRBJ2-1; D is possibly TRBD2 (6 bases). V lost 4 bases and J lost 6, with 10 bases in between. The CDR3 totals 13 residues. Germline V gene lookup returns CDR1 SGHDN and CDR2 FVKESK. Written as DNA, the CDR3 is TGTGCCAGCAGCCTCGGGAGTGTCAATGAGCAGTTCTTC. It encodes CASSLGSVNEQFF.

V and J are TRBV6-4 and TRBJ2-4; 14 bases are a match to TRBD2. This CDR3 is built from 18 residues. Germline V gives CDR1 MRHNA, CDR2 SNTAGT. J was trimmed by 2 bases and V by 5 bases; bases with no gene match: 8. CDR3 coding DNA: TGTGCCAGCAGTTTGACTAGCGGGAGGGCCAGGACCAAAAACATTCAGTACTTC. The encoded protein is CASSLTSGRARTKNIQYF.

This chain uses TRBV5-1 with TRBJ1-6; D may be TRBD1 (5 bases). CDR3 length: 16 amino acids. V was shortened by 0 bases and J by 2 bases, with 9 bases between the two germline ends. The germline V gene encodes CDR1 SGHRS and CDR2 YFSETQ. CDR3: CASSLASGPYNSPLHF. The CDR3 nucleotides read TGCGCCAGCAGCTTGGCCTCAGGGCCCTATAATTCACCCCTCCACTTT.

V usage is TRBV18 and J usage is TRBJ2-3, with TRBD2 as a possible D gene (5 bases). V gave up 2 bases and J gave up 1 base, with 16 bases separating them. This CDR3 contains 17 residues. Germline V gene data show CDR1 as KGHSH and CDR2 as LQKENI. The CDR3: CASSPRNRGSGTDTQYF. CDR3 in DNA: TGTGCCAGCTCACCAAGGAATCGGGGATCGGGCACAGATACGCAGTATTTT.

The CDR3 loop is CAWSVGQGKGWDTEAFF. The CDR3 DNA follows: TGTGCCTGGAGTGTAGGCCAGGGAAAGGGGTGGGACACTGAAGCTTTCTTT. The rearrangement joins TRBV30 to TRBJ1-1; possible D gene TRBD1, 5 bases. Germline V gene sequence: CDR1 GTSNPN, CDR2 SVGIG (reference sequence). Trimming stripped 0 bases from V and 3 bases from J, with 20 bases between. There are 17 residues in the CDR3.

The J gene is TRBJ1-2, the V gene TRBV5-1; D might be TRBD1 (5 bases). V lost 4 bases and J lost 5, with 9 bases in between. The germline CDR1 and CDR2 sequences are SGHRS and YFSETQ. CDR3 size: 12 residues. The CDR3 is CASSVGEYGYTF. In DNA form, the CDR3 reads TGCGCCAGCAGCGTGGGGGAGTATGGCTACACCTTC. The full variable domain, its missing parts supplied by reference TRBV5-1 and TRBJ1-2, is KAGVTQTPRYLIKTRGQQVTLSCSPISGHRSVSWYQQTPGQGLQFLFEYFSETQRNKGNFPGRFSGRQFSNSRSEMNVSTLELGDSALYLCASSVGEYGYTFGSGTRLTVV.

This CDR3 reads CASSERWGGRSEAFF. The CDR3 DNA is TGTGCCAGCAGTGAACGGTGGGGGGGGCGGTCTGAAGCTTTCTTT. The chain couples TRBV6-1 to TRBJ1-1, with D maybe TRBD1 (6 bases). The CDR3 runs to 15 residues. Trimming removed 2 bases from V and 6 bases from J, with 16 bases in between. Germline V gene sequence: CDR1 MNHNS, CDR2 SASEGT.

This chain joins TRBV7-2 and TRBJ1-4; no reliable D call. The CDR3 runs 17 residues. Germline V gives CDR1 SGHTA, CDR2 FQGNSA. V dropped 1 base and J dropped 3 bases, with 15 bases sitting between them. The CDR3 nucleotides read TGTGCCAGCAGCTTAGGCGGGCCAGGAGAACCTAATGAAAAACTGTTTTTT. Translated, it gives CASSLGGPGEPNEKLFF.

The sample holds a few counts of this clone. This sequence joins TRBV19 and TRBJ2-2; the match to TRBD2 covers 7 bases. Germline trimming cut 9 bases from V and 2 bases from J; bases unmatched to any gene: 15. This CDR3 has 17 residues. CDR1 is LNHDA, CDR2 SQIVND, per germline (reference sequence). CDR3 nucleotides: TGTGCCAGGGAGACCGGTGCGGGAGCGGTTAACACCGGGGAGCTGTTTTTT. Translated: CARETGAGAVNTGELFF.

This rearrangement joins TRBV11-3 to TRBJ1-2; no definite D call. Germline CDR1 reads SGHNT; CDR2 reads YENEEA. The V end was cut by 4 bases, the J end by 8 bases, with 14 bases between. This CDR3 contains 13 residues. CDR3 region: CASSSRLIRGYTF. The CDR3 region has the DNA TGTGCCAGCAGCTCACGACTCATACGGGGCTACACCTTC.

There are a few counts of this clone. V gene TRBV2 combines with J gene TRBJ1-1; the match to TRBD1 covers 8 bases. The V gene's germline CDR1 is SNHLY and CDR2 FYNNEI. This CDR3 has 14 amino acids. V gave up 5 bases and J gave up 4 bases; unmatched junction bases: 6. The CDR3 DNA follows: TGTGCCAGCAGTAACAGGGGGTCTGGCACTGAAGCTTTCTTT. Amino acid sequence: CASSNRGSGTEAFF.

The chain joins TRBV7-2 to TRBJ2-3; 7 nucleotides agree with TRBD2. In germline, CDR1 is SGHTA, CDR2 FQGNSA. With V trimmed by 5 bases and J by 1 base, 3 bases remained unmatched. CDR3 length: 14 residues. The CDR3 region is CASSQLAGTDTQYF. CDR3 DNA: TGTGCCAGCAGCCAGCTAGCGGGCACAGATACGCAGTATTTT.

Notes on this clone: Other DNA sequences within the sample encode an identical CDR3. V usage is TRBV2 and J usage is TRBJ2-7, with 7 bases matching TRBD1. This CDR3 comprises 15 residues. V dropped 7 bases and J dropped 2; count of bases not matched to a gene: 11. CDR1 and CDR2 from the germline V gene are SNHLY and FYNNEI. CDR3 sequence reads: CASIEPGQLAYEQYF. The CDR3 DNA reads as TGTGCCAGCATAGAGCCGGGACAGCTAGCCTACGAGCAGTACTTC.

The V call is TRBV15, the J call TRBJ1-2, with a tentative D call TRBD1 (6 bases). V gave up 5 bases and J gave up 4 bases, with 8 bases separating them. The CDR3 covers 12 residues. From germline, CDR1 is LNHNV and CDR2 YYDKDF (reference sequence). The CDR3 loop reads CATSRGAYGYTF. The CDR3 DNA reads TGTGCCACCAGCCGGGGGGCCTATGGCTACACCTTC.

The chain recombines TRBV7-9 with TRBJ1-1; 7 nucleotides line up with TRBD1. CDR3 length: 13 amino acids. Germline CDR1 SEHNR, CDR2 FQNEAQ (reference sequence). The J segment lost 3 bases and the V segment lost 3 bases, leaving 1 base of the junction unmatched. In DNA form, the CDR3 reads TGTGCCAGCAGCTTTCAGGGGGACACTGAAGCTTTCTTT. The encoded protein is CASSFQGDTEAFF.

This chain joins TRBV9 and TRBJ2-5, with TRBD2 identical over 10 bases. Matching the DNA end better, TRBJ2-7 makes the J call doubtful. CDR3 size: 15 residues. Germline V lookup: CDR1 SGDLS, CDR2 YYNGEE. The DNA for the CDR3 is TGTGCCAGCAGCGTTCTAGCGGGAGAAACCTACGAGCAGTACTTC. Encoded protein: CASSVLAGETYEQYF.

The rearrangement uses TRBV25-1 and TRBJ2-1; D gene uncertain. Germline V gene sequence: CDR1 MGHDK, CDR2 SYGVNS. The CDR3 is 13 amino acids. The V and J ends lost 2 bases and 8 bases respectively, with 10 bases between them. The CDR3 spells CASSERQSDEQFF. In nucleotides, the CDR3 is TGTGCCAGCAGTGAAAGGCAGAGCGATGAGCAGTTCTTC.

The V and J genes are TRBV5-1 and TRBJ2-3; TRBD2 aligns across 8 bases. The V segment lost 4 bases and the J segment 6 bases; nucleotides outside the gene matches: 7. The CDR3 contains 14 residues. The germline gives CDR1 SGHRS, CDR2 YFSETQ. The CDR3 DNA is TGCGCCAGCAGCATTGGGACTAGTGTGGATACGCAGTATTTT. This translates into CASSIGTSVDTQYF.